Each of the 13 T cell receptor beta chains below was sequenced from the same sample in a study of patients and donors after allogeneic stem cell transplantation. Each CDR3 protein is one row after TCRdb ran MiXCR on the RT-PCR reads. The sample shows some 200,000 distinct CDR3 sequences, 41% of them seen only once. The sequenced sample was blood, either unsorted or a sorted T cell fraction (not recorded which). All receptors derive from a human donor who was either an allogeneic HSCT recipient or a stem cell or donor lymphocyte infusion donor (not recorded which). It is not recorded whose cells these are; they may come from a transplant donor.

This clonotype was seen more than once but under ten times. The V and J genes are TRBV27 and TRBJ1-3, with 7 bases aligning to TRBD1. The V and J ends lost 6 bases and 2 bases, in that order; junction bases with no gene match: 7. CDR1 and CDR2 (germline): MNHEY, SMNVEV (reference sequence). This CDR3 spans 15 amino acids. This chain's CDR3 is CASSPQGRTGNTIYF. CDR3 bases: TGTGCCAGCAGCCCACAGGGGAGGACTGGAAACACCATATATTTT.

The chain couples TRBV6-5 to TRBJ2-1, with 11 bases that match TRBD2. Looked up from germline, CDR1 is MNHEY and CDR2 is SVGAGI. The CDR3 runs 20 residues. After removal of 0 bases from V and 0 bases from J, the junction contained 10 bases not matched to a gene. CDR3 sequence: CASSYSKGLAGGPSYNEQFF. DNA of the CDR3: TGTGCCAGCAGTTACTCGAAAGGCCTAGCGGGAGGTCCCTCCTACAATGAGCAGTTCTTC.

The rearrangement uses TRBV5-6 and TRBJ2-2, with a weak D call TRBD2 (5 bases). Trimming pared 2 bases from V and 7 bases from J, leaving 9 bases between. The CDR3 is 13 amino acids. Per germline, CDR1 SGHDT and CDR2 YYEEEE. Written as DNA, the CDR3 is TGTGCCAGCAGCTTCGGACTGGGCGGGGAGCTGTTTTTT. Its protein is CASSFGLGGELFF. The full variable domain, with the rest looked up from reference TRBV5-6 and TRBJ2-2, is DAGVTQSPTHLIKTRGQQVTLRCSPKSGHDTVSWYQQALGQGPQFIFQYYEEEERQRGNFPDRFSGHQFPNYSSELNVNALLLGDSALYLCASSFGLGGELFFGEGSRLTVL.

This clonotype was seen once. V usage is TRBV3-1 and J usage is TRBJ1-1; no clear D. Germline-derived CDR1 and CDR2 are LGHDT and YNNKEL (reference sequence). The CDR3 consists of 15 residues. V shed 2 bases and J shed 6 bases, with 16 bases lying between them. The DNA of the CDR3 is TGTGCCAGCAGCCAACTTGTAAGGCAGAAGGCTGAAGCTTTCTTT. Its protein is CASSQLVRQKAEAFF.

The chain carries TRBV6-5 and TRBJ1-1; D unclear. CDR3 size: 12 residues. CDR1 MNHEY and CDR2 SVGAGI come from the germline V gene. Trimming took 4 bases from V and 8 from J, leaving 11 bases between them. Written as DNA, the CDR3 is TGTGCCAGCAGTTCCCCGCGTATGGAAGCTTTCTTT. Encoded protein: CASSSPRMEAFF.

CDR3 nucleotide sequence: TGCAGTGCAGTAACCACCCAGAGCTCCTACGAGCAGTACTTC. It encodes CSAVTTQSSYEQYF. This chain links TRBV20-1 with TRBJ2-7; unclear D gene. Germline V gene lookup returns CDR1 DFQATT and CDR2 SNEGSKA (reference sequence). Trimming pared 6 bases from V and 0 bases from J, leaving 15 bases between. The CDR3 consists of 14 residues.

The J gene is TRBJ2-7, the V gene TRBV2, with D maybe TRBD2 (5 bases). The CDR3 covers 14 residues. CDR1 and CDR2 from the germline V gene are SNHLY and FYNNEI. The V and J ends lost 6 bases and 5 bases respectively, with 17 bases between them. The CDR3, as DNA: TGTGCCAGCAGGGATAACTTACTCGGGAACGAGCAGTACTTC. It specifies CASRDNLLGNEQYF.

V and J are TRBV29-1 and TRBJ2-1, with D unclear. This CDR3 region has 15 residues. V was shortened by 2 bases and J by 0 bases, with 11 bases between the two germline ends. CDR1 is SQVTM, CDR2 ANQGSEA, per germline. CDR3 protein: CSVEILPSSYNEQFF. The DNA of the CDR3 is TGCAGCGTTGAAATCTTACCGAGCTCCTACAATGAGCAGTTCTTC.

The table lists this clonotype with a count of one. The chain has TRBV29-1 and TRBJ1-3, with 7 bases that match TRBD1. After removal of 6 bases from V and 4 bases from J, the junction contained 12 bases not matched to a gene. This CDR3 is built from 15 residues. From germline, CDR1 is SQVTM and CDR2 ANQGSEA. Here the CDR3 DNA reads TGCAGCGTCCGAGGCAGGGGGTCGGAAGGAAACACCATATATTTT. Translating gives CSVRGRGSEGNTIYF.

The chain couples TRBV4-3 to TRBJ2-2; D is unresolved. The CDR3 spans 15 residues. V was clipped by 1 base and J by 2 bases, with 8 bases between them. Germline V lookup: CDR1 LGHNA, CDR2 YSLEER. The CDR3 region is CASSQALGNTGELFF. Written as DNA, the CDR3 is TGCGCCAGCAGCCAAGCCTTAGGAAACACCGGGGAGCTGTTTTTT.

In its sample, this clonotype was seen a few times. In DNA, the CDR3 is TGCGCCAGCAGGGCTGATGAACTAGATACGCAGTATTTT. This encodes CASRADELDTQYF. The V call is TRBV5-1, the J call TRBJ2-3; D gene ambiguous. V lost 5 bases to trimming and J lost 5 bases, with 12 bases between them. Per germline, CDR1 SGHRS and CDR2 YFSETQ. The CDR3 runs 13 residues.

The chain has TRBV7-6 and TRBJ2-1; TRBD2 agrees at 13 bases. This CDR3 region has 15 residues. V was clipped by 5 bases and J by 7 bases; unmatched bases: 5. Germline-derived CDR1 and CDR2 are SGHVS and FNYEAQ. The CDR3, as DNA: TGTGCCAGCAGCATCCGGACTAGCGGGAGTAATGAGCAGTTCTTC. It yields the protein CASSIRTSGSNEQFF.

V and J are TRBV12-3 or TRBV12-4 and TRBJ2-7; TRBD1 aligns across 7 bases. CDR3 length: 14 residues. Trimming removed 6 bases from V and 0 bases from J; junction bases left unmatched: 5. As DNA, the CDR3 is TGTGCCAGCAGCCCGGGACAGCCCTCCTACGAGCAGTACTTC. This translates into CASSPGQPSYEQYF.